Following are 14 T cell receptor beta chains from one sample sequenced in a study of cytomegalovirus exposure and HLA in healthy donors. PCR employed 60 Vbeta and 13 Jbeta primers. Repertoires were generated with immunoSEQ multiplex PCR, while TCRdb's copy carries only in-frame clones and drops some. The table lists about 120,000 clones, about 77% of them singletons, with about 5% in the top ten. The sequencing input was PBMCs. The receptors were gathered from a woman aged 25 to 45 in good health and CMV-seropositive.

This clone was observed a handful of times. The CDR3 loop is CSAALAGWDNEQFF. In DNA, the CDR3 is TGCAGCGCAGCACTAGCGGGGTGGGACAATGAGCAGTTCTTC. The chain carries TRBV29-1 and TRBJ2-1; 10 bases align to TRBD2. V was clipped by 7 bases and J by 5 bases; unmatched bases: 8. The germline gives CDR1 SQVTM, CDR2 ANQGSEA. The CDR3 consists of 14 residues.

This clone showed up just a few times. The chain combines TRBV15 with TRBJ2-7; the match to TRBD1 covers 9 bases. Germline-derived CDR1 and CDR2 are LNHNV and YYDKDF (reference sequence). Unmatched junction bases numbered 5, after V lost 3 bases and J lost 2 bases. The CDR3 runs to 15 residues. CDR3 sequence: CATSSRQGVPYEQYF. CDR3 DNA: TGTGCCACCAGCAGTAGACAGGGGGTTCCCTACGAGCAGTACTTC.

The chain links TRBV6-1 to TRBJ2-3; 8 bases line up with TRBD1. The CDR3 totals 13 residues. J was trimmed by 3 bases and V by 4 bases; bases with no gene match: 0. In germline, CDR1 is MNHNS, CDR2 SASEGT. The CDR3 region has the DNA TGTGCCAGCAGTGGACAGGGGACAGATACGCAGTATTTT. Protein sequence: CASSGQGTDTQYF.

The V call is TRBV15, the J call TRBJ1-6, with D perhaps TRBD1 (5 bases). This CDR3 is built from 14 residues. The V gene's germline CDR1 is LNHNV and CDR2 YYDKDF (reference sequence). V was shortened by 1 base and J by 8 bases, with 9 bases between the two germline ends. The CDR3 sequence: CATSRVGGDSPLHF. CDR3 coding DNA: TGTGCCACCAGCAGAGTCGGGGGAGATTCACCCCTCCACTTT.

This clone showed up just once. The chain couples TRBV5-1 to TRBJ2-1; 10 positions match TRBD2. The CDR3 runs to 14 residues. Germline-derived CDR1 and CDR2 are SGHRS and YFSETQ. The junction had 0 bases not matched to a gene; V was cut back by 3 bases and J by 3 bases. CDR3 bases: TGCGCCAGCAGCTGGACTAGCGGCTACAATGAGCAGTTCTTC. This sequence encodes CASSWTSGYNEQFF.

This clone was observed a handful of times. V usage is TRBV5-1 and J usage is TRBJ2-3; 12 bases are a match to TRBD2. The CDR3 is 20 residues long. The germline V gene has CDR1 SGHRS and CDR2 YFSETQ. The junction had 13 bases not matched to a gene; V was cut back by 2 bases and J by 0 bases. The CDR3 here is CASSLVIWKTSGSSTDTQYF. In DNA form, the CDR3 reads TGCGCCAGCAGCTTAGTTATTTGGAAGACTAGCGGGAGTAGCACAGATACGCAGTATTTT.

This clone has only a few counts. The chain combines TRBV7-9 with TRBJ2-1, with 13 bases lining up with TRBD2. The V gene end was trimmed by 5 bases and the J gene end by 14 bases; junction bases not matched to a gene: 6. The CDR3 length is 13 residues. Germline CDR1 reads SEHNR; CDR2 reads FQNEAQ (reference sequence). This CDR3 is CASSPGTSGVEFF. The CDR3 DNA reads TGTGCCAGCAGCCCGGGGACTAGCGGGGTGGAGTTCTTC.

This clone was seen a handful of times. The chain employs TRBV7-3 and TRBJ2-1; D is uncertain. Germline V gene sequence: CDR1 SGHTA, CDR2 FQGTGA. The CDR3 consists of 14 residues. V shed 1 base and J shed 7 bases, with 11 bases lying between them. The CDR3 loop reads CASSLSGALNEQFF. As DNA, the CDR3 is TGTGCCAGCAGCTTAAGTGGTGCGCTTAATGAGCAGTTCTTC.

The rearrangement joins TRBV4-1 to TRBJ1-2; 8 bases agree with TRBD1. The CDR3 loop spans 14 amino acids. Germline V gene sequence: CDR1 MGHRA, CDR2 YSYEKL. The V gene end was trimmed by 1 base and the J gene end by 7 bases; junction bases not matched to a gene: 5. CDR3 residues: CASSQAGGAGGYTF. The CDR3 DNA is TGCGCCAGCAGCCAAGCAGGGGGCGCGGGTGGCTACACCTTC.

Points on this clone: The junction differs from germline at one of its ends, possibly a read error. This chain links TRBV7-9 with TRBJ1-1; the match to TRBD1 covers 8 bases. Germline loops: CDR1 SEHNR, CDR2 FQNEAQ (reference sequence). CDR3 length: 14 amino acids. The CDR3 DNA reads TGTTCCAGCAGCCGGTCGGACAGGGTCACTGAAGCTTTCTTT. The encoded protein is CSSSRSDRVTEAFF.

The chain's CDR3 is CASSPGLNYNSPLHF. DNA of the CDR3: TGTGCCAGCAGCCCGGGACTGAATTATAATTCACCCCTCCACTTT. The V gene is TRBV7-9, the J gene TRBJ1-6; D possibly corresponds to TRBD1 (5 bases). CDR1 and CDR2 (germline): SEHNR, FQNEAQ (reference sequence). V was pared by 5 bases and J by 4 bases, with 12 bases between. This CDR3 comprises 15 residues. The full variable domain, completed using reference TRBV7-9 and TRBJ1-6, is DTGVSQNPRHKITKRGQNVTFRCDPISEHNRLYWYRQTLGQGPEFLTYFQNEAQLEKSRLLSDRFSAERPKGSFSTLEIQRTEQGDSAMYLCASSPGLNYNSPLHFGNGTRLTVT.

The chain has TRBV19 and TRBJ1-1, with a tentative D call TRBD1 (6 bases). V lost 7 bases and J lost 7, with 16 bases in between. The CDR3 sequence is 13 residues long. Germline CDR1 LNHDA, CDR2 SQIVND (reference sequence). CDR3 amino acids: CASTGGTSYEAFF. In DNA, the CDR3 is TGTGCCAGTACTGGGGGCACATCCTATGAAGCTTTCTTT.

The chain joins TRBV5-4 to TRBJ2-5, with no clear D. Germline lookup yields CDR1 SGHNT and CDR2 YYREEE (reference sequence). V lost 0 bases to trimming and J lost 5 bases, with 11 bases between them. The CDR3 sequence is 14 residues long. CDR3 sequence reads: CASSLAEAGETQYF. CDR3 coding DNA: TGTGCCAGCAGCTTGGCCGAGGCCGGGGAGACCCAGTACTTC.

The gene calls are TRBV10-1 and TRBJ2-6; D is ambiguous. V was shortened by 3 bases and J by 4 bases, with 7 bases between the two germline ends. The V gene's germline CDR1 is WNHNN and CDR2 SYGVQD (reference sequence). This CDR3 has 14 amino acids. CDR3 loop: CASSDGSGANVLTF. CDR3 nucleotide sequence: TGCGCCAGCAGTGATGGCTCCGGGGCCAACGTCCTGACTTTC.